This T cell receptor beta chain was sequenced in a study of cytomegalovirus exposure and HLA in healthy donors. The PCR was carried out with 60 Vbeta primers and 13 Jbeta primers. Data came from immunoSEQ multiplex PCR; TCRdb stores just in-frame clones and leaves some out. This repertoire shows approximately 180,000 clones, 77% found once; its top ten account for more than 3%. Between the trimmed V and J ends, which lost 4 bases and 0 bases, there was a span of 16 bases. Germline assignment: CDR1 GTSNPN and CDR2 SVGIG (reference sequence). The CDR3 runs 15 residues. Of note for this clone: Its antigen is not known.

Regarding the study as a whole: The listing of roughly 160 TCR beta chains classed them as cytomegalovirus-associated.

This TCR was sampled from a woman in her sixties or seventies in good health and CMV-seropositive. Sequenced: PBMCs. The gene calls are TRBV30 and TRBJ2-7; D perhaps matches TRBD1 (5 bases). The CDR3 DNA reads as TGTGCCTGGAATAACTACAGGAGCAACTCCTACGAGCAGTACTTC. It codes for CAWNNYRSNSYEQYF. The variable domain in full, with the rest retrieved from reference TRBV30 and TRBJ2-7, is SQTIHQWPATLVQPVGSPLSLECTVEGTSNPNLYWYRQAAGRGLQLLFYSVGIGQISSEVPQNLSASRPQDRQFILSSKKLLLSDSGFYLCAWNNYRSNSYEQYFGPGTRLTVT.